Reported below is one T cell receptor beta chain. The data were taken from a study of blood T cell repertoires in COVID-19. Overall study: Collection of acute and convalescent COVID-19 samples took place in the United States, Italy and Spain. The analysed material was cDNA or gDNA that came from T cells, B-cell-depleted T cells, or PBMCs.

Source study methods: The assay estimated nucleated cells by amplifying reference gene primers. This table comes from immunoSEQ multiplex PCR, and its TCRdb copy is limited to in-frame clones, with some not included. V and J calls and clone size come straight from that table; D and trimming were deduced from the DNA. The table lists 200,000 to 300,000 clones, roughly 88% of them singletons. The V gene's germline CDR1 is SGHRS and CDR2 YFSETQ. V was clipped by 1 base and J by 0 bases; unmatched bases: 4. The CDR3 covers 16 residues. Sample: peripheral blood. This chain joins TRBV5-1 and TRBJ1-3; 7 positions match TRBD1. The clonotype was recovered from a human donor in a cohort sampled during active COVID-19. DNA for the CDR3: TGCGCCAGCAGCTTGCACAGGGGTGGCTCTGGAAACACCATATATTTT. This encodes CASSLHRGGSGNTIYF.